This TCR beta chain originates from a study of blood T cell repertoires in COVID-19. J gave up 6 bases and V 6 bases, and 5 bases lay outside the gene matches. Germline V gene data show CDR1 as MNHEY and CDR2 as SVGAGI. The CDR3 runs 14 residues. Clones were read by immunoSEQ multiplex PCR, and TCRdb kept only the in-frame ones, dropping some. The sample holds approximately 120,000 clones, around 83% seen once. This receptor was obtained from a man aged 30 to 39 who had recovered from COVID-19. Material for sequencing was PBMCs or T cells enriched from blood (not recorded which). The chain joins TRBV6-5 to TRBJ1-5, with 10 positions matching TRBD1. CDR3 in amino acids: CASSPGQGSQPQHF. The CDR3, as DNA: TGTGCCAGCAGCCCGGGACAGGGGAGTCAGCCCCAGCATTTT.